This TCR beta chain was sequenced during a study of blood T cells in healthy people across ages. Trimming pared 6 bases from V and 2 bases from J, leaving 15 bases between. CDR3 length equals 14 residues. CDR1 and CDR2 from the germline V gene are DFQATT and SNEGSKA (reference sequence). This clonotype was detected many times. Primed by a sample-barcoded 5' primer and a J-beta primer mix, a second PCR proceeded for 7 to 11 cycles. One entry per CDR3 protein results from TCRdb running MiXCR on the 5' RACE reads. The table has some 1.5 million distinct CDR3 sequences, about 28% seen once; the top ten hold around 7.7%.

The sequenced material came from blood. This TCR derives from a woman younger than 45 in good health. The chain links TRBV20-1 to TRBJ2-3; D is undetermined. The CDR3 bases are TGCAGTGCCCTCTCGTTGCTGGACACAGATACGCAGTATTTT. Its protein product is CSALSLLDTDTQYF.